This T cell receptor (beta chain) emerged from a study of radiotherapy plus CTLA-4 blockade in lung cancer. Focal radiation with ipilimumab CTLA-4 blockade was given to patients with chemo-refractory metastatic non-small-cell lung cancer. Profiled with immunoSEQ multiplex PCR; TCRdb holds only in-frame clones, not every one. The sample records about 62,000 clones, 65% to 85% being singletons. Trimming pared 5 bases from V and 2 bases from J, leaving 8 bases between. In germline, CDR1 is SNHLY, CDR2 FYNNEI. This CDR3 is 13 amino acids long. The J gene is TRBJ2-3, the V gene TRBV2; D is unclear. The sequence was collected from a human donor with non-small cell lung cancer who had a complete response to radiotherapy plus ipilimumab. This specimen was peripheral blood, taken from a patient treated with radiotherapy plus ipilimumab. CDR3 region: CASSFQYTDTQYF. DNA for the CDR3: TGTGCCAGCAGTTTCCAGTACACAGATACGCAGTATTTT.